This T cell receptor beta chain was found in a study of response to subunit inactivated influenza vaccine. Study-wide results and limits: Only a handful of new T cells, the authors suggested, are recruited with each seasonal influenza vaccination.

Details on this clonotype: The antigen remains undetermined.

This CDR3 contains 16 residues. Per germline, CDR1 KGHDR and CDR2 SFDVKD. Trimming took 2 bases from V and 3 from J, leaving 13 bases between them. TCRdb re-analysed the RT-PCR reads in MiXCR, keeping a single row per CDR3 protein. The sample records approximately 570,000 distinct CDR3 sequences, less than 8% being singletons. The specimen was PBMCs from blood, collected less than 30 months after vaccination. V is TRBV24-1 and J is TRBJ2-1, with D maybe TRBD1 (6 bases). The receptor was isolated from a man aged 50 to 75 who received an inactivated influenza vaccine. This CDR3 reads CATSDSTGIYYNEQFF. CDR3 in DNA: TGTGCCACCAGTGATTCCACAGGGATATACTACAATGAGCAGTTCTTC.